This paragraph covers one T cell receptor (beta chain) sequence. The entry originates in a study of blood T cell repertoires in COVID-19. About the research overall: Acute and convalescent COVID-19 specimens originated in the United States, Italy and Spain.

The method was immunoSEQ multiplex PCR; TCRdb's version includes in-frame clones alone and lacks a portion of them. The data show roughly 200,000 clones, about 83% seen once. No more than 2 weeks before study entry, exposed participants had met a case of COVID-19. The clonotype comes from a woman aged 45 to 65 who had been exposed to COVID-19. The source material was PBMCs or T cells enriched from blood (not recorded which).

The CDR3 DNA is TGCGCCAGCAGCCCAGGAACAGGGAACTCCTACGAGCAGTACTTC. Translation gives CASSPGTGNSYEQYF. V and J are TRBV4-3 and TRBJ2-7, with a weak D call TRBD1 (6 bases). CDR1 and CDR2 (germline): LGHNA, YSLEER. Between the trimmed V and J ends, which lost 4 bases and 0 bases, there was a span of 13 bases. This CDR3 has 15 amino acids.